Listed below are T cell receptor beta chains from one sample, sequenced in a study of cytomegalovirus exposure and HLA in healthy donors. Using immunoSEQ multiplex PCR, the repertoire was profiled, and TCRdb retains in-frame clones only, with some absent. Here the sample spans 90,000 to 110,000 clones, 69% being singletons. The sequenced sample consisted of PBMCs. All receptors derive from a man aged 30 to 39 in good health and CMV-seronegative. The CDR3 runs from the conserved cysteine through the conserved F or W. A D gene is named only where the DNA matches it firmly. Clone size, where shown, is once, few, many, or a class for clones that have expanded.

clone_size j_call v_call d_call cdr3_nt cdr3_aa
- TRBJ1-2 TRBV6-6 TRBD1 TGTGCCAGCAGTTACGCAGGGGGCAGGGGTGGCTACACCTTC CASSYAGGRGGYTF
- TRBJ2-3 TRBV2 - TGTGCCAGCAGTGTCGAGGCGCTAAGCACAGATACGCAGTATTTT CASSVEALSTDTQYF
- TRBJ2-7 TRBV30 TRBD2 TGTGCCTGGAGTGTGGTAGCGGGAGTGGGCGAGCAGTACTTC CAWSVVAGVGEQYF
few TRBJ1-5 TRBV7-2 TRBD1 TGTGCCAGCAGCTTAGCGGGACAGAGCTTTCAGCCCCAGCATTTT CASSLAGQSFQPQHF
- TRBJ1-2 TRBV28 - TGTGCCAGCAGTTTCCCAACAGGTGACTATGGCTACACCTTC CASSFPTGDYGYTF
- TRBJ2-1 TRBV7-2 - TGTGCCAGCAGCCCCCGGTTACGCGGATCCAATGAGCAGTTCTTC CASSPRLRGSNEQFF
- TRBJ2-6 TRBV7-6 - TGTGCCAGCAGCTTAGGAGGAGCTGGGGCCAACGTCCTGACTTTC CASSLGGAGANVLTF
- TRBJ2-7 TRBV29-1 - TGCAGCGCCGGGGACTCAGCCTACGAGCAGTACTTC CSAGDSAYEQYF
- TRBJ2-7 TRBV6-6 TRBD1 TGTGCCAGCAGTTTGACAGGGACGGGAAGCGAGCAGTACTTC CASSLTGTGSEQYF
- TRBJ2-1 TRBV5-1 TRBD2 TGCGCCAGCAGCTTGACAGCGGGAGGCTCCTACAATGAGCAGTTCTTC CASSLTAGGSYNEQFF